This T cell receptor beta chain is drawn from a study of spatial heterogeneity in lung cancer. Study-wide results and limits: Within tumors, counts of expanded alpha and beta TCRs tracked tumor mutation counts.

Time point noted: sample taken at primary tumor resection. The donor group consisted of around 66 patients who had untreated, early-stage non-small cell lung cancer. Whole RNA obtained from tumor, nontumor lung or frozen PBMC underwent sequencing without sorting. This clonotype was picked up many times. The antigen remains undetermined. The library was designed around alpha chains, so this beta chain is a stray read whose abundance carries little weight. TCRdb redid the calling of the 5' RACE reads with MiXCR, one entry per CDR3 protein. In the table there are about 11,000 distinct CDR3 sequences, 5.2% of which are singletons. Here the sequenced sample was lung tumor tissue, taken at surgery. This receptor was obtained from a male donor with early-stage non-small cell lung cancer.

CDR3 loop: CASRQGAQPQHF. CDR3 sequence (DNA): TGTGCCAGCAGACAGGGGGCTCAGCCCCAGCATTTT. This rearrangement joins TRBV6-5 to TRBJ1-5; 9 bases are shared with TRBD1. The CDR3 contains 12 residues. The junction had 0 bases not matched to a gene; V was cut back by 6 bases and J by 6 bases. From germline, CDR1 is MNHEY and CDR2 SVGAGI.